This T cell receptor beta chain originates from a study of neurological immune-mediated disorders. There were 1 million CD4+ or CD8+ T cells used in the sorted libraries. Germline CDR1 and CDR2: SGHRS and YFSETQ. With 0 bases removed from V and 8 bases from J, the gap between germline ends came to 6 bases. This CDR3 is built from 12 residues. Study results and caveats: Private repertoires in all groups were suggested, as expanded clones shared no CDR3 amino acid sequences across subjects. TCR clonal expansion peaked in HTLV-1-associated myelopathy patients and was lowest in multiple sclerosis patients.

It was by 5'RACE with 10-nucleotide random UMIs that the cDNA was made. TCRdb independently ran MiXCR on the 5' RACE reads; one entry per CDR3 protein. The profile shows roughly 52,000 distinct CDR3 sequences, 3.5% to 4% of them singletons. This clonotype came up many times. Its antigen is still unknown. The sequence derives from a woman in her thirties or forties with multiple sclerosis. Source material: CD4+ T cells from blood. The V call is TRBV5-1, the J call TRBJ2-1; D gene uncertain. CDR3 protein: CASSLGRYEQFF. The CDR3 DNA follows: TGCGCCAGCAGCTTGGGGCGCTATGAGCAGTTCTTC.